These T cell receptor beta chains were read from a single sample in a study of T cells in Graves' hyperthyroidism and ophthalmopathy. Each CDR3 protein is one row after TCRdb ran MiXCR on the multiplex PCR reads. The sample holds 750,000 to 950,000 distinct CDR3 sequences, 35% to 40% seen once. Sequencing used blood. The origin of the receptors is a man aged 18 to 30 with Graves' hyperthyroidism. Both conserved end residues are part of each CDR3. A D gene is named only where the DNA matches it firmly. The size of a clone is reported for some rows only, either as once, few or many, or as a class for expanded clones.

d_gene	abundance	v_gene	j_gene	CDR3nt	CDR3aa
NA	many	TRBV19	TRBJ1-6	TGTGCCTCTGGGAATTCACCCCTCCACTTT	CASGNSPLHF
NA	few	TRBV7-9	TRBJ1-1	TGTGCCAGCAGCCCATACCCCGAAGTGACAGCCACTTCGATGAACACTGAAGCTTTCTTT	CASSPYPEVTATSMNTEAFF
NA	many	TRBV7-9	TRBJ1-1	TGTGCCAGCCGCGGACTGTTGAACACTGAAGCTTTCTTT	CASRGLLNTEAFF
NA	few	TRBV7-9	TRBJ2-5	TGTGCCAGCAGTTCTTGGGCGGGAATACAAGAGACCCAGTACTTC	CASSSWAGIQETQYF
NA	NA	TRBV7-2	TRBJ1-5	TGTGCCAGCAGCTTGGGGGAGTGGAGCAATCAGCCCCAGCATTTT	CASSLGEWSNQPQHF
NA	many	TRBV15	TRBJ1-6	TGTGCCACCAGCAGAGATGTGGGCAGGGTGAATTCACCCCTCCACTTT	CATSRDVGRVNSPLHF
NA	NA	TRBV29-1	TRBJ1-4	TGCAGCCAAGACAGCAATGAAAAACTGTTTTTT	CSQDSNEKLFF
NA	NA	TRBV9	TRBJ2-3	TGTGCCAGCAGCCCCGCCGGACAAAGCGAAGATACGCAGTATTTT	CASSPAGQSEDTQYF
NA	NA	TRBV7-7	TRBJ2-5	TGTGCCAGCCTAACTCGGGACGGGGTACAAGAGACCCAGTACTTC	CASLTRDGVQETQYF
TRBD1	NA	TRBV20-1	TRBJ2-2	TGCAGTGCTAGAGACCCGGGACAGGGAGACACCGGGGAGCTGTTTTTT	CSARDPGQGDTGELFF
NA	few	TRBV5-5	TRBJ2-7	TGTGCCAGCAGCTTGGCCGAGGGTCGAGGCTACGAGCAGTACTTC	CASSLAEGRGYEQYF
NA	many	TRBV20-1	TRBJ1-4	TGCAGTGCTAGTGGAGGGGATGAAAAACTGTTTTTT	CSASGGDEKLFF
TRBD1	NA	TRBV12-3/TRBV12-4	TRBJ2-2	TGTGCCAGCACCTCCGGACAGGGAGGGAACACCGGGGAGCTGTTTTTT	CASTSGQGGNTGELFF
NA	many	TRBV20-1	TRBJ2-2	TGCAGTGCTTCCTTGGGCTCCGGGGAGCTGTTTTTT	CSASLGSGELFF
TRBD1	NA	TRBV12-3/TRBV12-4	TRBJ1-5	TGTGCCAGCAGTTTAGTAGCAGGGGGCGCCCAGCATTTT	CASSLVAGGAQHF
NA	few	TRBV9	TRBJ2-5	TGTGCCAGCAGTGCCCCCGGGTACCAAGAGACCCAGTACTTC	CASSAPGYQETQYF
TRBD1	NA	TRBV29-1	TRBJ2-7	TGCAGCGTTGAACTGGGGGACAGCTACGAGCAGTACTTC	CSVELGDSYEQYF
NA	NA	TRBV7-6	TRBJ2-7	TGTGCCAGCAGCTGGGGGAGCGGGTCCAGCTCCTACGAGCAGTACTTC	CASSWGSGSSSYEQYF
NA	few	TRBV9	TRBJ2-5	TGTGCCAGCAGCGAGGAAGGACTGAACCAAGAGACCCAGTACTTC	CASSEEGLNQETQYF
NA	many	TRBV15	TRBJ2-7	TGTGCCACCAGCATGGAGAACAATCCCTACGAGCAGTACTTC	CATSMENNPYEQYF
NA	many	TRBV19	TRBJ2-6	TGTGCCAGTAGTATAGGATTAGGGCCTGGGGCCAACGTCCTGACTTTC	CASSIGLGPGANVLTF
NA	few	TRBV10-3	TRBJ1-4	TGTGCCAGCAGTTATGCGGGGGAAGTGGGTGAAAAACTGTTTTTT	CASSYAGEVGEKLFF
NA	NA	TRBV11-2	TRBJ2-5	TGTGCCAGCAGCCCAGACGAGCTAGGGATCCAGTACTTC	CASSPDELGIQYF